What follows describes a single T cell receptor beta chain. The antigen remains unidentified. The data were produced by immunoSEQ multiplex PCR, yet TCRdb's version contains in-frame clones alone and is incomplete. This table has roughly 490,000 clones, approximately 80% appearing once. The source of the sample is a study of shared clonotypes between healthy human individuals. Turning to the study itself: A couple of women and a few men aged 18 to 49 made up the donors.

Findings of the study overall: How much donors shared clonotypes was expected to be affected by sequencing depth.

The CDR3 covers 14 residues. Trimming took off 3 bases at V and 4 bases at J, with 11 bases between the two ends. The V gene's germline CDR1 is LNHDA and CDR2 SQIVND (reference sequence). The sequenced sample consisted of PBMCs. The origin of this receptor is a woman aged 40 to 50 in good health. Some clones in this sample may be carry-over from other donors' samples. This chain connects TRBV19 to TRBJ2-3; D is perhaps TRBD2 (6 bases). The CDR3 DNA is TGTGCCAGTAGTATCGGGAGCGCCTCAGATACGCAGTATTTT. Translation gives CASSIGSASDTQYF.